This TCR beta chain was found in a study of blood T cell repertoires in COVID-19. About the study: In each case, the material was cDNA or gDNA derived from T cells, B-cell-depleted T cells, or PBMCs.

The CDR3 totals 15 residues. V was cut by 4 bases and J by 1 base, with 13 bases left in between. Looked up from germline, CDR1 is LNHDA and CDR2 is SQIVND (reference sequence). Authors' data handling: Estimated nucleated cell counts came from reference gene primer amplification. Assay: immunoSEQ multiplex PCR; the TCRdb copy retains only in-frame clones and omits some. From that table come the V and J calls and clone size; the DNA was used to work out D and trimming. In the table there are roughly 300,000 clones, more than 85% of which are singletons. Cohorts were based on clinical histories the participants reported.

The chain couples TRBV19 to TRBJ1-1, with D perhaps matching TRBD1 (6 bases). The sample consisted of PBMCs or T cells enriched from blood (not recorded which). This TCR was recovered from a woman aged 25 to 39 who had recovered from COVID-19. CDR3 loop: CASSTPDRTNTEAFF. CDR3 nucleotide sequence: TGTGCCAGTAGTACCCCGGACAGAACGAACACTGAAGCTTTCTTT.